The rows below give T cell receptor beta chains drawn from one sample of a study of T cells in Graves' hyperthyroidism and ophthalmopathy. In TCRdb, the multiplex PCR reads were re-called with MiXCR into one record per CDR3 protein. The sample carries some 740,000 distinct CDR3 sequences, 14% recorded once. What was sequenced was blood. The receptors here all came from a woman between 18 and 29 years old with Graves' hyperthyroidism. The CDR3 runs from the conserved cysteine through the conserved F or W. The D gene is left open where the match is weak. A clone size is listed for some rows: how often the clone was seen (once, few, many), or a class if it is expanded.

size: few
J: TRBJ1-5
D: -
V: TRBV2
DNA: TGTGCCAGCAGTGAAGCGCCTGAGGGGAAGGGCGGGACCAGCAAGGGGCCCCAGCATTTT
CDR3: CASSEAPEGKGGTSKGPQHF

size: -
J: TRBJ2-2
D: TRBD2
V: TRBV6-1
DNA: TGTGCCAGCAGTCGAGGGGGACTAGTTAGATCCGGGGAGCTGTTTTTT
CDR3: CASSRGGLVRSGELFF

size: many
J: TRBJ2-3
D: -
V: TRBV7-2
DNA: TGTGCCAGCAGCTTATTTGGCCGGCGAGATACGCAGTATTTT
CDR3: CASSLFGRRDTQYF

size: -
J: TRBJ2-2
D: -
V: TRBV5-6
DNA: TGTGCCAGCAGCCACGGACGGATCGGGGAGCTGTTTTTT
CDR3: CASSHGRIGELFF

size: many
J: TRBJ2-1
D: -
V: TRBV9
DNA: TGTGCCAGCAGCGTAGGGTCCGGGAGCTCCTACAATGAGCAGTTCTTC
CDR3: CASSVGSGSSYNEQFF

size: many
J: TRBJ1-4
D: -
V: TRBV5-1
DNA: TGCGCCAGCAGCTCTAGTTCAACTAATGAAAAACTGTTTTTT
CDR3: CASSSSSTNEKLFF

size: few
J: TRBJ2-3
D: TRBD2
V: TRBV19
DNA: TGTGCCAGTAGTATAACTAGCGGGCGCTGGATAAGGGGCACAGATACGCAGTATTTT
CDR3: CASSITSGRWIRGTDTQYF

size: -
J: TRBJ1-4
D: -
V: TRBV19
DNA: TGTGCCAGTTCCCACCGCCGGGAGCCTCTAGGAGAAAAACTGTTTTTT
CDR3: CASSHRREPLGEKLFF

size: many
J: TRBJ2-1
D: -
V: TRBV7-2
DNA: TGTGCCAGCAGCTTAAGCCCGGGAGCCTACAATGAGCAGTTCTTC
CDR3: CASSLSPGAYNEQFF

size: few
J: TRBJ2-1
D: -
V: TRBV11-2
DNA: TGTGCCAGCAGCTTAGAAGCAAGGCGGGGCAATGAGCAGTTCTTC
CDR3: CASSLEARRGNEQFF

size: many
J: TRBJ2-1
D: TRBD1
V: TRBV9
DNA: TGTGCCAGCAGCGCCGCCGGGACAGGGTGGAATGAGCAGTTCTTC
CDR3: CASSAAGTGWNEQFF

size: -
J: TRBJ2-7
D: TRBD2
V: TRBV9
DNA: TGTGCCAGCAGCGTTGGCGGGAGATCCTCCTACGAGCAGTACTTC
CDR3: CASSVGGRSSYEQYF

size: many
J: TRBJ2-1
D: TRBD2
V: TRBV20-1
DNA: TGCAGTGCTAGAGTCCTTTCCAGCGGGAGTTTCGATGAGCAGTTCTTC
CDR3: CSARVLSSGSFDEQFF

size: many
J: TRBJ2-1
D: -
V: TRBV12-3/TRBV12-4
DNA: TGTGCCAGCACCCCCGGACCCGATGAGCAGTTCTTC
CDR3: CASTPGPDEQFF

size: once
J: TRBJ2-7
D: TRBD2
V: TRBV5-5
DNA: TGTGCCAGCTCCCCCCACTACCTCAGCGGGATGGGCGAGCAGTACTTC
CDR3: CASSPHYLSGMGEQYF

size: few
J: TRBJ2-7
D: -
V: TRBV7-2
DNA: TGTGCCAGCAGCTTAGATTCCGGGGGCCGGGTGCAGTACTTC
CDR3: CASSLDSGGRVQYF

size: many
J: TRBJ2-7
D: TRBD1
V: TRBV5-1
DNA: TGCGCCAGCAGCTTGGCCACAGGGGGAGGTAACGAGCAGTACTTC
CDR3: CASSLATGGGNEQYF

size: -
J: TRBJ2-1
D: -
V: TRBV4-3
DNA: TGCGCCAGCAGCCATTTACTAGGTCGAAGTGGAGAGCAGTTCTTC
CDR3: CASSHLLGRSGEQFF

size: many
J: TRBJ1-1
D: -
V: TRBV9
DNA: TGTGCCAGCAGCGTCCACGTTAGGGACACTGAAGCTTTCTTT
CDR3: CASSVHVRDTEAFF

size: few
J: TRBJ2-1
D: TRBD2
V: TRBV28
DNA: TGTGCCAGCAGTTTCGCGGGGACTATTATTGAGCAGTTCTTC
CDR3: CASSFAGTIIEQFF

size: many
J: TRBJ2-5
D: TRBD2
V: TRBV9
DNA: TGTGCCAGCAGCGTAGGGCTAGCGGGAGAGACCCAGTACTTC
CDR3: CASSVGLAGETQYF

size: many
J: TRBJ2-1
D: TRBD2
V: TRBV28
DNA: TGTGCCAGCAGGAGCGGGAGTGGGTACAATGAGCAGTTCTTC
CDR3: CASRSGSGYNEQFF

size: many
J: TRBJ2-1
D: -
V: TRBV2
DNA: TGTGCCAGCAGTCTTGATGGGGAGCAGTTCTTC
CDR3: CASSLDGEQFF

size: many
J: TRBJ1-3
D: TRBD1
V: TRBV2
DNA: TGTGCCAGCACGGGGACAGGGGCCGGAAACACCATATATTTT
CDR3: CASTGTGAGNTIYF

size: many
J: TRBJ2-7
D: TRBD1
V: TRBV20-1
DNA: TGCAGTGCCTACCCCCGGGACAGCGGCGAGCAGTACTTC
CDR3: CSAYPRDSGEQYF

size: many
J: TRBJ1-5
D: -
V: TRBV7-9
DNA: TGTGCCAGCAGCTTTTCTACTAGCAATCAGCCCCAGCATTTT
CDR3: CASSFSTSNQPQHF

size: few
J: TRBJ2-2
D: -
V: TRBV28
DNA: TGTGCCAGCAGTTTTGGGGGGAACATTGGAACCGGGGAGCTGTTTTTT
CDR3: CASSFGGNIGTGELFF

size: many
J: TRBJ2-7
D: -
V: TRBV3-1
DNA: TGTGCCAGCAGCCTTCTTGGGCCCCTTACCTACGAGCAGTACTTC
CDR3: CASSLLGPLTYEQYF

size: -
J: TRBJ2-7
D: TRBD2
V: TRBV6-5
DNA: TGTGCCAGCAGTTACTCGGGACTAGACTTCACCTACGAGCAGTACTTC
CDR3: CASSYSGLDFTYEQYF

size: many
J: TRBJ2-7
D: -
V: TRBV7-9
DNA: TGTGCCAGCAGCTTCAGCCGGGACCCCCGGGGGTACGAGCAGTACTTC
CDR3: CASSFSRDPRGYEQYF

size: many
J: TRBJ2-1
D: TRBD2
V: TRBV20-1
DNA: TGCAGTGCTCGCACCCCACTAGCGGGAGGTTCCTACAATGAGCAGTTCTTC
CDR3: CSARTPLAGGSYNEQFF

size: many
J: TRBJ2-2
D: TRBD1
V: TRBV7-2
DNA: TGTGCCAGCAGCTACGGGGACAGGGTGGACACCGGGGAGCTGTTTTTT
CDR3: CASSYGDRVDTGELFF

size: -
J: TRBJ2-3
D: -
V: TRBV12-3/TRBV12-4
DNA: TGTGCCAGCAGTTGGGGGGAGGCGCAGTATTTT
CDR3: CASSWGEAQYF

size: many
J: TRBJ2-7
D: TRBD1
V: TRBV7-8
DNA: TGTGCCAGCAGCGAAGGACAGGACTCCTACGAGCAGTACTTC
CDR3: CASSEGQDSYEQYF

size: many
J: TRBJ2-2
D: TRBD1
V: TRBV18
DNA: TGTGCCAGCTCACCCTATCGTTCCGGGACAGCGAACACCGGGGAGCTGTTTTTT
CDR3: CASSPYRSGTANTGELFF

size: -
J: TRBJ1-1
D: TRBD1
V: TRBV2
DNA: TGTGCCAGCAGGAAGGGACAGGGGGTCACTGAAGCTTTCTTT
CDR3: CASRKGQGVTEAFF

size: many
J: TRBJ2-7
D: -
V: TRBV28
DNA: TGTGCCAGCAGTTTCAACGAGCAGTACTTC
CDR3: CASSFNEQYF

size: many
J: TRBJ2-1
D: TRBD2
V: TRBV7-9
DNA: TGTGCCAGCAGCTTACCGGGAGGGCGAAGTGAGCAGTTCTTC
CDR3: CASSLPGGRSEQFF

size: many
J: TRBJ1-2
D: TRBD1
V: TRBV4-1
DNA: TGCGCCAGCAGCTCCGCATCCGGGACAGGGGATGGCTACACCTTC
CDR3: CASSSASGTGDGYTF

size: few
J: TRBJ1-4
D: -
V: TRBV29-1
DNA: TGCAGCGTTAATTCGGCTTCCATGAATGGGGAAAAACTGTTTTTT
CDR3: CSVNSASMNGEKLFF

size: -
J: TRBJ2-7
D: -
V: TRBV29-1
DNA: TGCAGCGTCGAAGGGGGAACCTCGGGCGAGCAGTACTTC
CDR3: CSVEGGTSGEQYF

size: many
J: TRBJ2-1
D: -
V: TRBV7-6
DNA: TGTGCCAGCAGCTTAGCGCTGCGCGGCAAGTCCTACAATGAGCAGTTCTTC
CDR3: CASSLALRGKSYNEQFF